This note documents a single TCR beta chain sequence. Its antigen is undetermined. This specimen comes from a study of graft-versus-host responses after intestinal transplantation. Study as a whole: Every one of the recipients received anti-thymocyte globulin induction and afterwards took tacrolimus and steroids for around 3 years. General study points: GvH clone levels peaked in circulation, and this peak was associated with early post-transplant HvG declines. Researchers found GvH clones in recipient marrow, and some showed up first in ileum or blood.

Data came from immunoSEQ multiplex PCR; TCRdb stores just in-frame clones and leaves some out. This sample has 70,000 to 75,000 clones, with around 89% found just once. V shed 0 bases and J shed 4 bases, with 11 bases lying between them. CDR1 and CDR2 (germline): SGHRS, YFSETQ. This CDR3 has 14 amino acids. This chain joins TRBV5-1 and TRBJ2-7; D might be TRBD1 (7 bases). This clonotype originated in a human donor who received an intestinal transplant. The source material was unstimulated CD8+ T cells sorted from spleen or lymph node cells, sampled before intestinal transplant. CDR3 DNA: TGCGCCAGCAGCTTGGAGGCAGGGGGGTACGAGCAGTACTTC. Translation gives CASSLEAGGYEQYF. The whole variable domain, remainder taken from reference TRBV5-1 and TRBJ2-7, is KAGVTQTPRYLIKTRGQQVTLSCSPISGHRSVSWYQQTPGQGLQFLFEYFSETQRNKGNFPGRFSGRQFSNSRSEMNVSTLELGDSALYLCASSLEAGGYEQYFGPGTRLTVT.